This TCR beta chain is drawn from a study of T-cell reconstitution after alpha-beta-depleted transplantation in children. Overall study findings and caveats: The main origin of T-cell counts and diversity one year after transplant was newly produced T cells. There were some patients whose high TCRbeta diversity at day 60 came from surviving recipient T cells and thymic progenitors. About two months after transplant, alpha-beta T cells reportedly came from several hundred expanded graft clones.

Worth noting for this clonotype: The antigen is unknown.

Germline-derived CDR1 and CDR2 are SQVTM and ANQGSEA. The CDR3 runs 11 residues. TCRbeta library construction was performed incorporating unique molecular identifiers. One entry per CDR3 protein results from TCRdb running MiXCR on the PCR reads. Here the sample spans 130,000 or so distinct CDR3 sequences, around a tenth being singletons. The starting material was PBMCs, mostly from graft donor cells, obtained 180 days after TCRalphabeta/CD19-depleted stem cell transplant. This clonotype was obtained from a girl under two years old who had a stem cell transplant for combined immunodeficiency, so the T cells may come from the graft donor. The chain has TRBV29-1 and TRBJ2-7; 7 nucleotides line up with TRBD1. CDR3 sequence: CSVGTVYEQYF. The CDR3 coding sequence is TGCAGTGTCGGGACAGTTTACGAGCAGTACTTC.